Described below is a single TCR beta chain sequence and its context. This clonotype has a count of ten or more. This receptor's antigen is unknown. Base qualities are not provided; no much larger clone lies one nucleotide away. The sample originates from a study of regulatory T cells in long-lasting Graves disease (dated by TCRdb to the early 2020s). Notes on the research overall: Newly diagnosed Graves' disease patients had taken antithyroid drugs for less than 3 months. This study used TCR sequencing and RNA sequencing of peripheral blood to compare persistent Graves' disease patients against newly diagnosed Graves' disease patients. The study took place in China and was registered as a clinical trial. A total of around 33 samples were covered by TCR sequencing, comprising some 13 persistent and 20 or so newly diagnosed Graves' disease patients. What the study reported, not specific to this receptor: Compared with newly diagnosed patients, patients with persistent Graves' disease had lower TCR Shannon entropy and fewer highly expanded clones, which suggests clonal expansion. Sequencing and analysis were restricted to the TCR beta chain. The study examined only peripheral blood because the primary lesion, thyroid tissue, could not be accessed. Patients with persistent disease shared more public clonotypes (approximately 2,500) than newly diagnosed patients did (roughly 970). Persistent disease showed preferential use of TRBV28, TRBJ1-2 and TRBJ2-5, whereas newly diagnosed disease favored TRBV20-1 and TRBJ2-1. The small sample size was acknowledged by the authors as a limitation that may reduce accuracy.

The time point label, read with the paper, signifies: newly diagnosed GD, antithyroid drugs for less than 3 months. For both TCR sequencing and RNA sequencing, RNA was extracted from PBMCs in TRIzol. The diagnosis of Graves' disease was made according to American Thyroid Association guidelines. Patients were recruited from an endocrinology department in Xi'an, China. Each patient gave about 8.1 milliliters of peripheral blood, collected in an EDTA anticoagulant tube. Ficoll Paque Plus density gradient separation was used to isolate PBMCs, and no further T cell sorting was done. An Agilent 2100 Bioanalyzer and agarose gel were used to assess RNA quality, and a NanoDrop 2000 was used to measure RNA concentration. The CDR3, cysteine through phenylalanine, is 12 amino acids long. Kept here is only the CDR3 DNA, which spans 36 bases and is read in frame from base 1. The trim is 5 bases for V and 7 bases for J, with a gap of 9 bases between the germline ends. The germline V gene provides CDR1 SGHTS and CDR2 YDEGEE.

Libraries came from multiplex PCR. Instrument on record: Illumina HiSeq 4000. TCR beta libraries were built with iRepertoire HTBI primers and Arm-PCR amplification of CDR3 regions. PCR products were gel purified before sequencing. The source study handled its data this way. A total of 60 to 80 TRBV and 14 TRBJ segments were identified across samples and were used for gene usage analysis of CDR3 amino acid clonotypes. COPE and FqMerger were used to merge filtered high-quality paired reads into contigs. BLAST was used to align contigs to the IMGT TRBV, TRBD and TRBJ reference genes, and CDR3 was defined following IMGT. Highly expanded clones were defined as clonotypes with a frequency above 0.1%. Shannon entropy served as the measure of repertoire diversity, while the Gini coefficient captured V-J evenness. A clonotype was considered public if more than one individual shared it. TCRdb reworked the public reads: Q25 trimming with fastp, MiXCR clone assembly, productive beta chains retained. Rows matching on CDR3 protein sequence are summarized as one entry with the most common DNA and genes. For this entry, the V and J calls and clone size follow TCRdb and not the study's own pipeline. The sample table contains 550,000 or so distinct CDR3 sequences; only one count was recorded for around 13% of them. The ten largest clonotypes hold almost 9% of the sample.

The sample was also linked to a second study, of T cells in Graves' hyperthyroidism and ophthalmopathy. The other study reports the following: Stable Graves' hyperthyroidism was defined as the absence of progression to ophthalmopathy over 18 months of follow-up. Hyperthyroidism patients were newly diagnosed, with disease duration under 2 months, and aged 18 to 65 years. The study excluded patients with uncontrolled infections, other autoimmune diseases, pregnancy or lactation. Diagnoses were based on clinical symptoms, serum thyroxine and TRAb, thyroid ultrasound and orbital computed tomography. For the first round of RT-PCR on the TCR CDR3, the HTBI primer set was used together with the Qiagen OneStep RT-PCR kit. Most expanded thyroid clonotypes (frequency above 0.001) were also detected in blood, a finding suggesting that blood repertoires may reflect thyroid immune responses. A 13 V-J signature model separated ophthalmopathy from stable hyperthyroidism, with around 90% sensitivity and around 84% specificity in cross-validation and 80%/75% in testing. In validation, the model predicted progression to ophthalmopathy a median of about 5.9 months before onset, with roughly 71% sensitivity and about 72% specificity. TCR V-J signatures able to tell the groups apart were searched for in a discovery cohort of approximately 95 patients, of whom under 45 had Graves' ophthalmopathy and 57 had stable Graves' hyperthyroidism. Prospective prediction of ophthalmopathy was tested in an independent validation cohort consisting of under 20 hyperthyroidism patients and approximately 16 patients who later progressed to ophthalmopathy. For training and testing, the 100 patients in the discovery cohort were randomly divided in a 7:3 ratio. In about 6 Graves' hyperthyroidism patients, the study also compared T-cell repertoires from thyroid tissue with T-cell repertoires from blood. After blood sampling, hyperthyroidism patients were treated with methimazole at a starting dose of 30 mg daily, and ophthalmopathy patients were treated with high-dose intravenous methylprednisolone. Libraries were constructed in a second round of multiplex PCR, after which size selection and purification were carried out. Sequencing of the libraries was done on an Illumina HiSeq2000 using paired-end 100 bp reads. Raw data were processed with SOAPnuke, discarding reads with adapters, uncalled bases, mean Phred below 15, or no exact constant-primer or identifier match. COPE v1.2.5 was used to merge the high-quality paired reads, and each unique nucleotide sequence was defined as a clonotype. MiTCR v1.1 was used to align the clonotypes against IMGT TRBV, TRBD and TRBJ reference segments. Analysis was restricted to V-J combinations with a frequency above 0.0001, which covered about 99% of repertoires. The TCS score was defined as F50 (clonal expansion) divided by E x V (chaos), with BLOSUM62-based TCRdist calculated between CDR3 peptides within each V-J. Welch's t-statistics and random forest reduced 500 to 550 V-J features to 13, which were used in a naive Bayes classifier (R e1071). No statistical method was used to set the sample size in advance, and investigators knew the group allocation. The paper describes TCR Vbeta CDR3 sequencing of 140 or so peripheral blood samples, made up of some 42 ophthalmopathy patients, approximately 76 hyperthyroidism patients and 17 progressor patients.

The source was peripheral blood mononuclear cells (PBMCs), collected at new diagnosis, from a patient treated with antithyroid drugs. The rearranged chain carries TRBV5-8 and TRBJ2-2, with the D gene not clear enough to name. This receptor was taken from a woman aged 25 to 45 with Graves disease. Donor details come from another sample of the same person, matched by shared clones. The CDR3 region: CASRPGVGELFF. The DNA reads TGTGCCAGCAGACCAGGAGTCGGGGAGCTGTTTTTT.